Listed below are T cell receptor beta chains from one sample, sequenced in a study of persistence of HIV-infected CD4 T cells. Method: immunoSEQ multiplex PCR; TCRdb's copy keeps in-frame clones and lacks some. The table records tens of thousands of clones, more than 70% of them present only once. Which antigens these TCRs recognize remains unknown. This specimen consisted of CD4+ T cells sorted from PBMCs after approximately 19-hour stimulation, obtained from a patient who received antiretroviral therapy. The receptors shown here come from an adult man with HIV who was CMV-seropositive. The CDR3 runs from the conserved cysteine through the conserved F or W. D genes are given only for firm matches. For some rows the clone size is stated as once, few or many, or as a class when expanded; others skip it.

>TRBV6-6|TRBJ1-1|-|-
TGTGCCAGCACCCCGGGGAATGAGGGGAAAAGAGCTTTCTTT
CASTPGNEGKRAFF
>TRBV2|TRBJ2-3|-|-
TGTGCCAGCGGTAGGGGGGGCAGCACAGATACGCAGTATTTT
CASGRGGSTDTQYF
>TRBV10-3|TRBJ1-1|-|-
TGTGCCATCAGTGAACAGGTGAACACTGAAGCTTTCTTT
CAISEQVNTEAFF
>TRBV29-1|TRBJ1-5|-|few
TGCAGCGTTGTGACAGGCCAGGGGCAGCCCCAGCATTTT
CSVVTGQGQPQHF
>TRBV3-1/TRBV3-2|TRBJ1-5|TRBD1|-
TGTGCCAGCGGACAGGGCAATCAGCCCCAGCATTTT
CASGQGNQPQHF
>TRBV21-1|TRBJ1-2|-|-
TGTGCCAGCAGCAAAGGGGGCGGCAGGGGGCGAGAGGGCTACACCTTC
CASSKGGGRGREGYTF
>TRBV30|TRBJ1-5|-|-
TGTGCCTGGAGTCCAACACTGGGGGATCAGCCCCAGCATTTT
CAWSPTLGDQPQHF
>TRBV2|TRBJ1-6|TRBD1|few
TGTGCCAGCAGGCTAGGGACAGGGCTTTCACCCCTCCACTTT
CASRLGTGLSPLHF
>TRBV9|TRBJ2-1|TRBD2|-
TGTGCCAGCAGCGTAGGACTAGCGGGGGCCACGACAAACAATGAGCAGTTCTTC
CASSVGLAGATTNNEQFF
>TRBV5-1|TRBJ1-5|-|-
TGCGCCAGCAGCTTGGAAGGGGAGGTATATCAGCCCCAGCATTTT
CASSLEGEVYQPQHF
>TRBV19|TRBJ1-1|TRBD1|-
TGTGCCAGTAGGTACAGGGGGCAAGGCACTGAAGCTTTCTTT
CASRYRGQGTEAFF
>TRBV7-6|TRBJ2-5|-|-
TGTGCCAGCAGCTTAGCGCCTGGGGGAGGGGGCAATGAAGAGACCCAGTACTTC
CASSLAPGGGGNEETQYF
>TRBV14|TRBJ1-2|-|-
TGTGCCAGCAGCCAAGATGGGCACTATGGCTACACCTTC
CASSQDGHYGYTF
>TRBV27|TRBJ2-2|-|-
TGTGCCAGCAGCCTCAGGAACACCGGGGAGCTGTTTTTT
CASSLRNTGELFF
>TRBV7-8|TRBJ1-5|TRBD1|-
TGTGCCAGCAGTCCCCGGGACAGGGGGTCCGTTAGCAATCAGCCCCAGCATTTT
CASSPRDRGSVSNQPQHF
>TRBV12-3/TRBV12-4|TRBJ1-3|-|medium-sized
TGTGCCAGCAGGGGGCTAGCGGGAAACACCATATATTTT
CASRGLAGNTIYF
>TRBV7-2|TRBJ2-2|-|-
TGTGCCAGCAGCTTAGACTTCAACACCGGGGAGCTGTTTTTT
CASSLDFNTGELFF
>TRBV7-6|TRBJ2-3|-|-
TGTGCCAGCACCCCATTACAAGACACAGATACGCAGTATTTT
CASTPLQDTDTQYF
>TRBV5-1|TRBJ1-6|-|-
TGCGCCAGCAGCGCAAACCCCGCAGGGATTCGTAATTCACCCCTCCACTTT
CASSANPAGIRNSPLHF
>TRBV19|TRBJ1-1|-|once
TGTGCCAGTAGGAGAGAGCGGGGATCCATGAACACTGAAGCTTTCTTT
CASRRERGSMNTEAFF
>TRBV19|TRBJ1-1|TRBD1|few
TGTGCCACCTTATCCTCCGGGACAGGGGAAGCTTTCTTT
CATLSSGTGEAFF
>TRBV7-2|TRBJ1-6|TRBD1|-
TGTGCCAGCAGCTTAACCGGACAGGGGGGTGGGATACCCCTCCACTTT
CASSLTGQGGGIPLHF
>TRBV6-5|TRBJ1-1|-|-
TGTGCCAGCAGTTTTGCGCCTAACACTGAAGCTTTCTTT
CASSFAPNTEAFF